This T cell receptor beta chain appears in the sequencing data of a study of blood T cell repertoires in COVID-19. Study information: PBMCs, B-cell-depleted T cells, or T cells provided the cDNA or gDNA that made up the material.

In the source study's methods: Reference gene primer amplification gave nucleated cell count estimates. Clones were read by immunoSEQ multiplex PCR, and TCRdb kept only the in-frame ones, dropping some. V and J calls and clone size follow that table, whereas D and trimming were derived from the DNA. The sample includes roughly 200,000 clones, roughly 78% of them seen just once. Germline lookup yields CDR1 SGHVS and CDR2 FQNEAQ. Between the trimmed V and J ends, which lost 5 bases and 0 bases, there was a span of 10 bases. The CDR3 is made up of 14 amino acids. This chain links TRBV7-8 with TRBJ1-2; D is undetermined. The sample taken for sequencing was peripheral blood. The TCR was taken from a man aged 65-85 years with active or convalescent COVID-19. In DNA form, the CDR3 reads TGTGCCAGCAGCGAGACACAAGCTAACTATGGCTACACCTTC. Translation: CASSETQANYGYTF.